The T cell receptor beta chain described here comes from a study of blood T cell repertoires in COVID-19. TCRdb's copy holds only in-frame clones and misses some; the assay was immunoSEQ multiplex PCR. Among 200,000 to 250,000 clones listed, 90% to 95% were seen once. This clonotype was obtained from a man aged 25-45 years with acute or convalescent COVID-19. The sample comprised peripheral blood.

In DNA form, the CDR3 reads TGTGCCAGCAGCCGCGACAGTGTAACCTACGAGCAGTACTTC. The encoded protein is CASSRDSVTYEQYF. The rearrangement joins TRBV5-4 to TRBJ2-7, with D possibly being TRBD1 (5 bases). This CDR3 spans 14 amino acids. CDR1 and CDR2 (germline): SGHNT, YYREEE (reference sequence). V lost 4 bases, J lost 2 bases, and 13 bases lay in between.